This entry lists 21 T cell receptor beta chains sequenced from one sample in a study of post-analysis software for immune sequencing data. The study's findings and limits: In patients, about five TRBV segments were more frequent than in controls, with TRBV5-6, TRBV5-1 and TRBV20-1 among them.

No antigen has been assigned to these receptors. Incorporated into the TCR beta cDNA libraries were unique molecular identifiers, which served to reduce PCR and sequencing biases. TCRdb re-derived calls from the PCR reads in MiXCR, one entry per CDR3 protein. The sample has approximately 350,000 distinct CDR3 sequences, approximately 38% seen once; the top ten hold roughly 13%. Sequencing was done on a sample of blood. These receptor sequences come from a girl aged 10 to 17 with multiple sclerosis.

Concerning this clonotype: At one end, the junction sequence differs from germline, possibly due to a read error. The genes are TRBV7-2 and TRBJ1-6; 7 bases are shared with TRBD1. CDR1 is SGHTA and CDR2 is FQGNSA in the germline V gene. CDR3 length: 15 amino acids. The CDR3 DNA reads as TGTGCCAGCAGCTCGGGACAGCCAAATAATTCACCCCCCCACTTT. This translates into CASSSGQPNNSPPHF.

The chain is built from TRBV11-2 and TRBJ2-3; TRBD1 might be the D (6 bases). Germline V gene data show CDR1 as SGHAT and CDR2 as FQNNGV. The CDR3 spans 17 residues. Trimming cost V 5 bases and J 2 bases, with 20 bases left between them. CDR3 nucleotides: TGTGCCAGCAGCCTTACAGGGACAAGGAAATACACAGATACGCAGTATTTT. Protein sequence: CASSLTGTRKYTDTQYF.

This clonotype has just a few counts. The chain has TRBV5-8 and TRBJ2-1; tentatively, D is TRBD2 (5 bases). CDR1 is SGHTS and CDR2 is YDEGEE in the germline V gene. Trimming cost V 1 base and J 0 bases, with 11 bases left between them. The CDR3 length is 16 residues. This CDR3 is CASSLWTGSSYNEQFF. The CDR3 nucleotides are TGTGCCAGCAGCTTGTGGACTGGCAGCTCCTACAATGAGCAGTTCTTC. The whole variable domain, filled in from reference TRBV5-8 and TRBJ2-1, reads EAGVTQSPTHLIKTRGQQATLRCSPISGHTSVYWYQQALGLGLQFLLWYDEGEERNRGNFPPRFSGRQFPNYSSELNVNALELEDSALYLCASSLWTGSSYNEQFFGPGTRLTVL.

This clonotype was seen a handful of times. The J gene is TRBJ2-5, the V gene TRBV3-1, with unresolved D. With 6 bases removed from V and 1 base from J, the gap between germline ends came to 12 bases. The CDR3 contains 14 residues. CDR1 LGHDT and CDR2 YNNKEL come from the germline V gene (reference sequence). The DNA for the CDR3 is TGTGCCAGCAGTCTCATCGACTCCCAAGAGACCCAGTACTTC. Translation: CASSLIDSQETQYF.

This clonotype was seen a few times. The rearrangement uses TRBV6-5 and TRBJ2-6; D is unclear. V was cut by 6 bases and J by 0 bases, with 12 bases left in between. The CDR3 extends over 16 amino acids. Germline V gene sequence: CDR1 MNHEY, CDR2 SVGAGI. The CDR3 is CASSPLLSSGANVLTF. CDR3 coding DNA: TGTGCCAGCAGCCCTCTCCTAAGCTCTGGGGCCAACGTCCTGACTTTC.

The chain has TRBV5-1 and TRBJ2-5; the match to TRBD1 covers 12 bases. The J call is uncertain, as TRBJ2-7 better fits the DNA end. Germline assignment: CDR1 SGHRS and CDR2 YFSETQ. The CDR3 extends over 17 amino acids. Written as DNA, the CDR3 is TGCGCCAGCAGCTTGTCTACTCTCCGGGACAGGGGGCGCGAGCAGTACTTC. Encoded protein: CASSLSTLRDRGREQYF.

In its sample, this clonotype was seen a few times. V and J are TRBV6-5 and TRBJ1-2; 7 bases line up with TRBD1. V lost 0 bases to trimming and J lost 5 bases; unmatched junction nucleotides: 9. Per germline, CDR1 MNHEY and CDR2 SVGAGI. The CDR3 is 16 amino acids. This CDR3 is CASSYSSVAGGYGYTF. The CDR3 coding sequence is TGTGCCAGCAGTTACTCGTCTGTGGCAGGGGGATATGGCTACACCTTC.

The chain employs TRBV7-9 and TRBJ2-5, with a possible D match to TRBD2 (6 bases). V dropped 5 bases and J dropped 11 bases, with 24 bases sitting between them. The CDR3 has 15 amino acids. The germline V gene has CDR1 SEHNR and CDR2 FQNEAQ (reference sequence). The CDR3 protein is CASSPQGPPPGEQYF. The CDR3 bases are TGTGCCAGCAGCCCCCAAGGACCTCCTCCGGGGGAGCAGTACTTC.

The chain uses TRBV20-1 and TRBJ2-7; 10 nucleotides match TRBD2. After removal of 5 bases from V and 0 bases from J, the junction contained 13 bases not matched to a gene. From germline, CDR1 is DFQATT and CDR2 SNEGSKA (reference sequence). The CDR3 contains 17 residues. The CDR3 DNA reads TGCAGTGCTTCTAGGGGGCTAGCGGGGGCGAGCTCCTACGAGCAGTACTTC. Its translation: CSASRGLAGASSYEQYF.

The chain recombines TRBV5-5 with TRBJ1-1, with 11 bases lining up with TRBD1. The CDR3 contains 15 residues. V dropped 4 bases and J dropped 4; count of bases not matched to a gene: 6. CDR1 and CDR2 (germline): SGHKS, YYEKEE (reference sequence). The CDR3 DNA reads TGTGCCAGCAGCATATGGACAGGGGGCGGCACTGAAGCTTTCTTT. The encoded protein is CASSIWTGGGTEAFF. Full variable domain (remainder filled in from reference TRBV5-5 and TRBJ1-1): DAGVTQSPTHLIKTRGQQVTLRCSPISGHKSVSWYQQVLGQGPQFIFQYYEKEERGRGNFPDRFSARQFPNYSSELNVNALLLGDSALYLCASSIWTGGGTEAFFGQGTRLTVV.

This clonotype was counted at least ten times. V usage is TRBV6-1 and J usage is TRBJ1-5, with D perhaps matching TRBD1 (5 bases). V lost 7 bases and J lost 2, with 24 bases in between. Germline V lookup: CDR1 MNHNS, CDR2 SASEGT. The CDR3 extends over 18 amino acids. CDR3 region: CASNYRRGESIGNQPQHF. The CDR3 DNA sequence: TGTGCCAGCAACTACAGGAGGGGAGAGAGTATTGGCAATCAGCCCCAGCATTTT.

This clonotype was observed a few times. The chain is built from TRBV5-6 and TRBJ2-5, with D uncertain. Germline V CDR1 and CDR2: SGHDT, YYEEEE. Trimming pared 0 bases from V and 2 bases from J, leaving 8 bases between. This CDR3 region has 14 residues. Here the CDR3 reads CASSLGTSQETQYF. In DNA form, the CDR3 reads TGTGCCAGCAGCTTGGGTACGTCACAAGAGACCCAGTACTTC.

The chain employs TRBV4-3 and TRBJ2-3, with 14 bases matching TRBD2. Losses at the gene ends were 0 bases for V and 6 bases for J; bases not matched to a gene: 11. CDR1 is LGHNA and CDR2 is YSLEER in the germline V gene. The CDR3 loop spans 19 amino acids. The CDR3 coding sequence is TGCGCCAGCAGCCAAGATTTGACTAGCGGGGGGGTAAATCGGGATACGCAGTATTTT. As protein: CASSQDLTSGGVNRDTQYF.

This clonotype was counted between two and nine times. The chain couples TRBV29-1 to TRBJ2-1; 8 positions match TRBD1. CDR3 length: 16 residues. Trimming took 2 bases from V and 9 from J; bases not matched to a gene: 15. Germline V gene lookup returns CDR1 SQVTM and CDR2 ANQGSEA. The CDR3 coding sequence is TGCAGCGTTGAAATGCCCCTCAGACAGGGGCTCTGTGAGCAGTTCTTC. It yields the protein CSVEMPLRQGLCEQFF.

Comment on this clonotype: One end of the junction varies from germline; a read error may be responsible. The gene calls are TRBV18 and TRBJ2-5; D gene uncertain. The germline V gene has CDR1 KGHSH and CDR2 LQKENI. The CDR3 is 14 residues long. The CDR3 DNA reads TGTGCCAGTTCACCACCGTCGCAGCAAGAGACCCAGTACTTC. Its translation is CASSPPSQQETQYF.

The J gene is TRBJ1-6, the V gene TRBV12-3 or TRBV12-4; 7 bases are shared with TRBD1. Trimming removed 3 bases from V and 10 bases from J; junction bases left unmatched: 9. CDR3 length: 15 amino acids. CDR3: CASSLTGMGKSPLHF. CDR3 nucleotides: TGTGCCAGCAGTTTGACAGGGATGGGGAAGTCACCCCTCCACTTT.

The sample holds a few counts of this clonotype. CDR3 residues: CASSDQGPHYRGYTF. The CDR3 region has the DNA TGTGCCAGCAGTGATCAGGGTCCCCACTATAGGGGCTACACCTTC. The chain carries TRBV6-1 and TRBJ1-2; D possibly corresponds to TRBD1 (5 bases). V shed 3 bases and J shed 8 bases, with 19 bases lying between them. CDR1 and CDR2 from the germline V gene are MNHNS and SASEGT. The CDR3 runs 15 residues.

The genes are TRBV7-2 and TRBJ2-5; 10 positions agree with TRBD2. This CDR3 is built from 15 residues. Germline V gene sequence: CDR1 SGHTA, CDR2 FQGNSA. V lost 7 bases, J lost 2 bases, and 7 bases stayed unmatched. Here the CDR3 reads CASNYSGGTQETQYF. Here the CDR3 DNA reads TGTGCCAGCAACTATAGCGGGGGGACGCAAGAGACCCAGTACTTC.

This clonotype appeared a single time. A read error may explain this, as a much larger clone is one base away. The rearrangement links TRBV6-5 to TRBJ2-3; possible D gene TRBD2, 6 bases. V was pared by 4 bases and J by 6 bases, with 20 bases between. The length of the CDR3 is 16 residues. Germline V gives CDR1 MNHEY, CDR2 SVGAGI. CDR3 sequence reads: CASSSSRLALGDTQYF. CDR3 nucleotides: TGTGCCAGCAGTTCCTCGAGGCTAGCGCTGGGGGATACGCAGTATTTT.

The chain recombines TRBV5-5 with TRBJ1-1, with 9 bases that match TRBD1. Germline assignment: CDR1 SGHKS and CDR2 YYEKEE (reference sequence). This CDR3 is 14 amino acids long. The junction had 10 bases not matched to a gene; V was cut back by 5 bases and J by 8 bases. The CDR3 nucleotides are TGTGCCAGCAGACCAGACAGGGGGACATTGGAAGCTTTCTTT. Translating it yields CASRPDRGTLEAFF.

The chain carries TRBV20-1 and TRBJ1-2, with D possibly matching TRBD1 (5 bases). The germline V gene has CDR1 DFQATT and CDR2 SNEGSKA (reference sequence). Trimming removed 3 bases at V and 2 bases at J, with 16 bases between. This CDR3 region has 15 residues. CDR3 bases: TGCAGTGCTAGGGAACCGGACATCTCAAACTATGGCTACACCTTC. Protein product: CSAREPDISNYGYTF.